The 13 T cell receptor beta chains below all came from one sample that was sequenced in a study of CD8+ T cells in alopecia areata. RNA extraction and reverse transcription yielded cDNA as sequencing template. Sequencing was performed with immunoSEQ multiplex PCR; in TCRdb, only in-frame clones are kept and a portion is missing. The sample holds some 88,000 clones, about 44% seen once. Stated treatment: oral pan-JAK inhibitor, 5-10 mg twice daily. The sample in question was CD8+ T cells sorted from blood, obtained at week 24, from a patient treated with tofacitinib. These receptors originate from a human donor with alopecia areata.

V and J are TRBV11-2 and TRBJ2-3; 9 bases agree with TRBD2. Trimming cost V 1 base and J 1 base; bases outside gene matches: 9. Germline V CDR1 and CDR2: SGHAT, FQNNGV. The CDR3 extends over 18 amino acids. This CDR3 reads CASSLVAGGLRRTDTQYF. As DNA, the CDR3 is TGTGCCAGCAGCTTAGTGGCGGGAGGGCTCCGTCGCACAGATACGCAGTATTTT.

This clone was found a few times. This chain joins TRBV30 and TRBJ2-3; D is unclear. V gave up 2 bases and J gave up 1 base, with 10 bases separating them. Germline assignment: CDR1 GTSNPN and CDR2 SVGIG (reference sequence). CDR3 length: 14 residues. The CDR3 DNA reads as TGTGCCTGGAGTCCGCTAGGACGCACAGATACGCAGTATTTT. Encoded protein: CAWSPLGRTDTQYF.

This clone was seen more than once but under ten times. The CDR3 bases are TGTGCCAGCAGCGCCCGGGACAGGGGAACTAATGAAAAACTGTTTTTT. Its translation: CASSARDRGTNEKLFF. The V and J genes are TRBV5-6 and TRBJ1-4; 10 bases agree with TRBD1. The CDR3 covers 16 residues. Germline V gene sequence: CDR1 SGHDT, CDR2 YYEEEE. V lost 4 bases and J lost 1; bases outside the gene matches: 4.

V and J are TRBV19 and TRBJ1-1; D not certain. The V gene's germline CDR1 is LNHDA and CDR2 SQIVND (reference sequence). CDR3 length: 16 residues. The CDR3 loop is CATHSQDRILNTEAFF. CDR3 nucleotide sequence: TGTGCGACCCACTCCCAGGACCGGATATTAAACACTGAAGCTTTCTTT.

The V and J genes are TRBV30 and TRBJ2-3; 7 positions agree with TRBD2. Germline lookup yields CDR1 GTSNPN and CDR2 SVGIG (reference sequence). The V and J ends lost 2 bases and 4 bases, in that order; junction bases with no gene match: 6. There are 14 residues in the CDR3. The CDR3 here is CAWSPPGRADTQYF. The CDR3 DNA sequence: TGTGCCTGGAGTCCTCCAGGGAGGGCAGATACGCAGTATTTT.

The rearrangement links TRBV2 to TRBJ2-7; D call uncertain. Per the germline V gene, CDR1 is SNHLY and CDR2 is FYNNEI. This CDR3 has 11 residues. V gave up 3 bases and J gave up 2 bases, with 2 bases separating them. The CDR3 bases are TGTGCCAGCAGTGATACCTACGAGCAGTACTTC. It yields the protein CASSDTYEQYF.

This chain links TRBV4-2 with TRBJ2-3, with TRBD2 identical over 7 bases. Trimming removed 0 bases from V and 2 bases from J; junction bases left unmatched: 2. The germline V gene has CDR1 LGHNA and CDR2 YNFKEQ. This CDR3 contains 15 residues. CDR3 loop: CASSQEAGFTDTQYF. For the CDR3, the DNA is TGTGCCAGCAGCCAAGAAGCGGGATTCACAGATACGCAGTATTTT.

The chain links TRBV7-9 to TRBJ2-7, with 7 nucleotides matching TRBD1. The CDR3 is 13 amino acids. After removal of 1 base from V and 7 bases from J, the junction contained 4 bases not matched to a gene. The germline gives CDR1 SEHNR, CDR2 FQNEAQ (reference sequence). In nucleotides, the CDR3 is TGTGCCAGCAGCTTAGAGGGGGCGAGGGAGCAGTACTTC. The encoded protein is CASSLEGAREQYF.

The chain employs TRBV7-8 and TRBJ2-1, with no clear D. This CDR3 is built from 17 residues. Looked up from germline, CDR1 is SGHVS and CDR2 is FQNEAQ. Trimming removed 1 base from V and 7 bases from J, with 20 bases in between. Here the CDR3 reads CASSLGAGLVSRNEQFF. In nucleotides, the CDR3 is TGTGCCAGCAGCTTAGGCGCCGGTCTAGTCTCCAGAAATGAGCAGTTCTTC.

The V and J genes are TRBV29-1 and TRBJ2-7; D perhaps matches TRBD2 (5 bases). This CDR3 region has 13 residues. Per germline, CDR1 SQVTM and CDR2 ANQGSEA. V gave up 4 bases and J gave up 1 base, with 11 bases separating them. The CDR3 loop reads CSVVLGDSYEQYF. The DNA for the CDR3 is TGCAGCGTTGTGCTGGGAGATTCCTACGAGCAGTACTTC.

V is TRBV15 and J is TRBJ1-5; D gene unclear. The V gene's germline CDR1 is LNHNV and CDR2 YYDKDF (reference sequence). V was clipped by 8 bases and J by 4 bases, with 15 bases between them. This CDR3 region has 14 residues. CDR3 protein: CATGYSSGNQPQHF. The DNA of the CDR3 is TGTGCCACCGGCTACAGTTCGGGAAATCAGCCCCAGCATTTT.

The chain links TRBV29-1 to TRBJ2-7; a possible D gene is TRBD1 (5 bases). The CDR3 length is 10 residues. Deletions cut 7 bases from V and 9 bases from J, with 13 bases between. Germline CDR1 reads SQVTM; CDR2 reads ANQGSEA. CDR3 DNA: TGCAGCGGGGTAGGGGTCGGGCAGTACTTC. Its protein product is CSGVGVGQYF.

The J gene is TRBJ2-7, the V gene TRBV27; D is ambiguous. Germline V gene sequence: CDR1 MNHEY, CDR2 SMNVEV (reference sequence). V shed 2 bases and J shed 4 bases, with 12 bases lying between them. The CDR3 runs 14 residues. The chain's CDR3 is CASSLQGPRYEQYF. The CDR3 DNA follows: TGTGCCAGCAGTTTACAAGGGCCACGGTACGAGCAGTACTTC.